This T cell receptor beta chain was sequenced in a study of blood T cell repertoires in COVID-19. The repertoire was sequenced with immunoSEQ multiplex PCR; TCRdb's copy has only in-frame clones and lacks some. This repertoire shows 70,000 or so clones, about 85% found once; its top ten account for 9.5% to 15%. The source is a man between 50 and 59 years old with COVID-19, enrolled during active disease. The sample taken for sequencing was peripheral blood.

This chain's CDR3 is CASSPSGAGNTIYF. The CDR3, as DNA: TGTGCCAGCTCCCCGTCGGGAGCTGGAAACACCATATATTTT. V is TRBV18 and J is TRBJ1-3; D is ambiguous. CDR1 is KGHSH, CDR2 LQKENI, per germline. CDR3 length: 14 residues. V was clipped by 6 bases and J by 2 bases, with 11 bases between them.